This T cell receptor beta chain was found in a study of shared T cell receptors in the human thymus (TCRdb year 2021). Regarding the study in general: The study examined how self-reactive, shared T-cell receptor alpha chains are generated in the human thymus.

The protocol used for the library was the immunoSEQ multiplex PCR assay. TCRdb obtained this table from immuneACCESS and retained in-frame rearrangements with V and J assigned. These tables miss some clones; where compared with another copy, unresolved V genes account for less than half of the shortfall, and the remainder is unexplained. In all, the sample holds approximately 730,000 clones, and roughly 88% of those were seen once. Of the sample, more than 0.008% is held by the ten largest clones. Regarding this clone: Its antigen has not been determined. No much larger clone is present one base from it, and per-base qualities are unavailable.

These data were likewise used in another study, on human thymus T cells. The other study reports the following: Immunologically healthy infants undergoing open corrective cardiac surgery for congenital heart defects in Finland were used as donors. Thymus tissue was obtained as surgical resects removed during corrective cardiac surgery. Biased V and J gene segment usage appeared to be present in both thymic and peripheral blood repertoires. According to the related research, thymic TCR repertoires were highly overlapping among unrelated individuals. The study used about eight infant thymus samples plus four related peripheral blood samples to characterize TCR alpha and beta repertoires. Donor ages ranged from about 7 to 244 days, and the cohort comprised over five male and a couple of female infants. Thymocytes were freed from the tissue by mechanical means and kept at -70 degrees C as pellets of about 8.5-34 million cells. A QIAsymphony instrument was used to extract genomic DNA from frozen cell pellets. The immunoSEQ multiplex PCR assay was used to amplify the TCRB and TCRAD loci from a standardized quantity of quality-controlled genomic DNA. The V(D)J region was spanned by amplicons of a length sufficient to cover the CDR3 and to identify V and J genes. The commercial immunoSEQ service was used to sequence amplicons on an Illumina platform. Primer bias and sequencing errors were corrected using previously described methods, and TCRAD and TCRB definitions followed the IMGT database. Analysis of the repertoires was done with immunoSEQ Analyzer 3.0 and VDJTools and included basic statistics, V/J segment usage, diversity estimates, rarefaction and pairwise overlap. Diversity was estimated using the Chao1, ChaoE, Efron-Thisted, Shannon and inverse Simpson indices, and was also estimated on datasets down-sampled to the size of the smallest sample. For repertoire overlap, CDR3 nucleotide sequence, V gene and J gene had to match strictly, and clustering was done by Jaccard-based multidimensional scaling. On average, thymus samples gave about 750,000 unique TCRB clonotypes, whereas blood samples gave 80,000 to 85,000.

This TCR was recovered from a girl in the first two years of life with a congenital heart defect. Donor details come from another sample of the same person, matched by shared clones. Sequenced input: thymocytes.

CDR3 sequence: CASSPGKETQYF. The sequenced DNA is TGCGCCAGCAGTCCGGGGAAGGAGACCCAGTACTTC. The chain employs TRBV4-3 and TRBJ2-5, with TRBD2 as a weak D call on 5 bases. V and J are truncated by 6 bases and 5 bases respectively, leaving an intervening sequence of 10 bases. Taken from cysteine to phenylalanine, the CDR3 has 12 residues. The retained sequence is limited to the CDR3, 36 bases, with the frame set at the first base. From the germline V gene, CDR1 is LGHNA and CDR2 is YSLEER.